Listed below are T cell receptor beta chains from one sample, sequenced in a study of response to subunit inactivated influenza vaccine. One entry per CDR3 protein results from TCRdb running MiXCR on the RT-PCR reads. In the table there are 800,000 or so distinct CDR3 sequences, less than 25% of which are singletons. The specimen comprised PBMCs from blood, sampled more than 4 days after vaccination. The receptor set was obtained from a man between 45 and 60 years old who received an inactivated influenza vaccine. CDR3s include the opening cysteine and the closing phenylalanine or tryptophan. The order of the fields is J gene, CDR3 length, V gene, D gene, clone size, CDR3 DNA, CDR3 protein. The D gene is left open where the match is weak. Rows give clone size only sometimes, using once, few, many, or a class for an expanded clone.

j_gene: TRBJ1-1; len: 16; v_gene: TRBV11-2; d_gene: .; abundance: .; CDR3nt: TGTGCCAGCAGCTTATCGGGGGATGGTGGTCACACTGAAGCTTTCTTT; CDR3aa: CASSLSGDGGHTEAFF
j_gene: TRBJ2-4; len: 14; v_gene: TRBV5-1; d_gene: .; abundance: many; CDR3nt: TGCGCCAGCAGCCCGATGGGCAGGGGCGGCATTCAGTACTTC; CDR3aa: CASSPMGRGGIQYF
j_gene: TRBJ2-4; len: 15; v_gene: TRBV2; d_gene: .; abundance: .; CDR3nt: TGTGCCAGCAGTGTAGATCGGTTAGCCAAAAACATTCAGTACTTC; CDR3aa: CASSVDRLAKNIQYF
j_gene: TRBJ1-6; len: 14; v_gene: TRBV4-3; d_gene: .; abundance: .; CDR3nt: TGCGCCAGCAGCCAAGAACTAGACGGGGGAGCCCTCCACTTT; CDR3aa: CASSQELDGGALHF
j_gene: TRBJ2-7; len: 14; v_gene: TRBV24-1; d_gene: .; abundance: .; CDR3nt: TGTGCCACCAGTGACCAGGGACATCCGAGGGAGCAGTACTTC; CDR3aa: CATSDQGHPREQYF
j_gene: TRBJ2-5; len: 15; v_gene: TRBV5-1; d_gene: .; abundance: few; CDR3nt: TGCGCCAGCAGCTTGGTATCGGGGATCGGAGAGACCCAGTACTTC; CDR3aa: CASSLVSGIGETQYF
j_gene: TRBJ2-1; len: 12; v_gene: TRBV7-2; d_gene: .; abundance: .; CDR3nt: TGTGCCAGCAGCCACGGTCTGAATGAGCAGTTCTTC; CDR3aa: CASSHGLNEQFF
j_gene: TRBJ2-3; len: 12; v_gene: TRBV12-3/TRBV12-4; d_gene: .; abundance: .; CDR3nt: TGTGCCAGCAGTACTAGCCCCGATACGCAGTATTTT; CDR3aa: CASSTSPDTQYF
j_gene: TRBJ2-1; len: 14; v_gene: TRBV7-9; d_gene: .; abundance: .; CDR3nt: TGTGCCAGCAGCTTCGGGGTTACCCACAATGAGCAGTTCTTC; CDR3aa: CASSFGVTHNEQFF
j_gene: TRBJ2-7; len: 15; v_gene: TRBV7-2; d_gene: .; abundance: .; CDR3nt: TGTGCCAGCAGCTTAGTCCGGGAAGGGGCCTACGAGCAGTACTTC; CDR3aa: CASSLVREGAYEQYF
j_gene: TRBJ1-5; len: 15; v_gene: TRBV18; d_gene: TRBD1; abundance: .; CDR3nt: TGTGCCAGCTCACCCGGACAGGGCTCAAATCAGCCCCAGCAGTTT; CDR3aa: CASSPGQGSNQPQQF
j_gene: TRBJ1-2; len: 17; v_gene: TRBV7-2; d_gene: TRBD1; abundance: few; CDR3nt: TGTGCCAGCAGCTTAGTTTCCGGGACAGGGGATAACTATGGCTACACCTTC; CDR3aa: CASSLVSGTGDNYGYTF
j_gene: TRBJ2-7; len: 16; v_gene: TRBV21-1; d_gene: .; abundance: few; CDR3nt: TGTGCCAGCAGCAAAGGAGGACTAGCCTTTAGCTACGAGCAGTACTTC; CDR3aa: CASSKGGLAFSYEQYF
j_gene: TRBJ2-5; len: 16; v_gene: TRBV27; d_gene: TRBD1; abundance: .; CDR3nt: TGTGCCAGCAGTTTATCCGGGACAGGGTTGCCGGAGACCCAGTACTTC; CDR3aa: CASSLSGTGLPETQYF
j_gene: TRBJ2-5; len: 14; v_gene: TRBV20-1; d_gene: .; abundance: .; CDR3nt: TGCAGTGCTAGATGGACGACCTCTAGGGAGACCCAGTACTTC; CDR3aa: CSARWTTSRETQYF
j_gene: TRBJ2-5; len: 13; v_gene: TRBV20-1; d_gene: .; abundance: many; CDR3nt: TGCAGTGCTAGTACCTCAGGGTTGGAGACCCAGTACTTC; CDR3aa: CSASTSGLETQYF
j_gene: TRBJ2-1; len: 13; v_gene: TRBV19; d_gene: .; abundance: few; CDR3nt: TGTGCCTCTCGGGCGGATTTCTACAATGAGCAGTTCTTC; CDR3aa: CASRADFYNEQFF
j_gene: TRBJ2-1; len: 15; v_gene: TRBV5-1; d_gene: TRBD2; abundance: .; CDR3nt: TGCGCCAGCAGCTCCATAGCGGGAGGCTCCGATGAGCAGTTCTTC; CDR3aa: CASSSIAGGSDEQFF
j_gene: TRBJ2-7; len: 15; v_gene: TRBV27; d_gene: TRBD2; abundance: .; CDR3nt: TGTGCCAGCAGTTCTGGGACTAGCGGGAGAAACGAGCAGTACTTC; CDR3aa: CASSSGTSGRNEQYF
j_gene: TRBJ2-7; len: 14; v_gene: TRBV3-1; d_gene: TRBD1; abundance: .; CDR3nt: TGTGCCAGCAGCCAAACGACAGGGCCCTACGAGCAGTACTTC; CDR3aa: CASSQTTGPYEQYF